A selection of T cell receptor beta chains follows, all from one sample in a study of regulatory T cells in long-lasting Graves disease. One entry per CDR3 protein, called by TCRdb with MiXCR from the multiplex PCR reads. The data hold about 450,000 distinct CDR3 sequences, with 12% to 15% observed a single time. These data were likewise used in another study, on T cells in Graves' hyperthyroidism and ophthalmopathy.

This sample comprised peripheral blood mononuclear cells (PBMCs), obtained at new diagnosis, from a patient treated with antithyroid drugs. The receptors originated from a woman between 50 and 59 years old with Graves disease. CDR3s include the opening cysteine and the closing phenylalanine or tryptophan. Each record gives: D gene, clone size, J gene, V gene, CDR3 protein, CDR3 DNA. The D gene is left open where the match is weak. The listing skips clone size in some rows; elsewhere it reads once, few, many or a size class.

d_gene: TRBD1; abundance: many; j_gene: TRBJ2-5; v_gene: TRBV20-1; CDR3aa: CSALGQGQETQYF; CDR3nt: TGCAGTGCTCTCGGACAGGGGCAAGAGACCCAGTACTTC
d_gene: TRBD1; abundance: many; j_gene: TRBJ2-5; v_gene: TRBV28; CDR3aa: CASRGQGEETQYF; CDR3nt: TGTGCCAGCAGGGGGCAGGGGGAAGAGACCCAGTACTTC
d_gene: -; abundance: many; j_gene: TRBJ1-1; v_gene: TRBV3-1; CDR3aa: CASSPFGRVGTEAFF; CDR3nt: TGTGCCAGCAGCCCCTTCGGGAGGGTGGGCACTGAAGCTTTCTTT
d_gene: -; abundance: many; j_gene: TRBJ2-1; v_gene: TRBV3-1; CDR3aa: CASSQEGLLGANEQFF; CDR3nt: TGTGCCAGCAGCCAAGAGGGACTTCTCGGGGCTAATGAGCAGTTCTTC
d_gene: -; abundance: many; j_gene: TRBJ2-1; v_gene: TRBV30; CDR3aa: CAWTTEQGYNEQFF; CDR3nt: TGTGCCTGGACAACAGAACAGGGCTACAATGAGCAGTTCTTC
d_gene: -; abundance: many; j_gene: TRBJ2-1; v_gene: TRBV27; CDR3aa: CASSSGQDYYNEQFF; CDR3nt: TGTGCCAGCAGTTCAGGACAGGACTACTACAATGAGCAGTTCTTC
d_gene: TRBD2; abundance: many; j_gene: TRBJ2-1; v_gene: TRBV7-9; CDR3aa: CASRNPASGYSSSYNEQFF; CDR3nt: TGTGCCAGCCGCAATCCGGCTAGCGGGTATAGTAGCTCCTACAATGAGCAGTTCTTC
d_gene: -; abundance: few; j_gene: TRBJ1-2; v_gene: TRBV9; CDR3aa: CASSGSTWSYTF; CDR3nt: TGTGCCAGCAGCGGCAGCACCTGGAGCTACACCTTC
d_gene: TRBD2; abundance: -; j_gene: TRBJ2-6; v_gene: TRBV5-5; CDR3aa: CASSTGLVGSGANVLTF; CDR3nt: TGTGCCAGCAGCACCGGACTAGTGGGCTCTGGGGCCAACGTCCTGACTTTC
d_gene: -; abundance: many; j_gene: TRBJ1-1; v_gene: TRBV5-1; CDR3aa: CASSLEGFTEAFF; CDR3nt: TGTGCCAGCAGTTTAGAGGGGTTCACTGAAGCTTTCTTT
d_gene: TRBD1; abundance: many; j_gene: TRBJ2-7; v_gene: TRBV28; CDR3aa: CASSLVGQGQYEQYF; CDR3nt: TGTGCCAGCAGTTTAGTCGGACAGGGACAGTACGAGCAGTACTTC
d_gene: TRBD2; abundance: -; j_gene: TRBJ2-6; v_gene: TRBV28; CDR3aa: CASSLESGGWAWANVLTF; CDR3nt: TGTGCCAGCAGTTTAGAGTCGGGGGGTTGGGCGTGGGCCAACGTCCTGACTTTC
d_gene: TRBD1; abundance: few; j_gene: TRBJ2-7; v_gene: TRBV7-9; CDR3aa: CASSFPGQGNYEQYF; CDR3nt: TGTGCCAGCAGCTTTCCGGGACAGGGGAATTACGAGCAGTACTTC
d_gene: -; abundance: -; j_gene: TRBJ1-5; v_gene: TRBV7-3; CDR3aa: CASSLKGLSNQPQHF; CDR3nt: TGTGCCAGCAGCTTAAAGGGGTTGAGCAATCAGCCCCAGCATTTT
d_gene: TRBD2; abundance: many; j_gene: TRBJ2-5; v_gene: TRBV7-2; CDR3aa: CASSLALSTELAGADTQETQYF; CDR3nt: TGTGCCAGCAGCTTAGCCCTATCTACGGAACTAGCGGGAGCGGACACACAAGAGACCCAGTACTTC
d_gene: TRBD2; abundance: -; j_gene: TRBJ2-7; v_gene: TRBV9; CDR3aa: CASSVGGLAYEQYF; CDR3nt: TGTGCCAGCAGCGTGGGGGGACTAGCCTACGAGCAGTACTTC
d_gene: -; abundance: -; j_gene: TRBJ2-7; v_gene: TRBV6-5; CDR3aa: CASSYSSMSRGAYEQYF; CDR3nt: TGTGCCAGCAGTTACTCGAGTATGAGCAGGGGGGCCTACGAGCAGTACTTC
d_gene: -; abundance: few; j_gene: TRBJ1-1; v_gene: TRBV19; CDR3aa: CASTEGTNREKAFF; CDR3nt: TGTGCCAGTACCGAGGGGACCAACAGGGAGAAAGCTTTCTTT
d_gene: -; abundance: many; j_gene: TRBJ2-6; v_gene: TRBV5-1; CDR3aa: CASSPAQQGSVGANVLTF; CDR3nt: TGCGCCAGCAGCCCAGCGCAACAGGGTTCGGTCGGGGCCAACGTCCTGACTTTC
d_gene: -; abundance: -; j_gene: TRBJ1-6; v_gene: TRBV5-1; CDR3aa: CASSLDLLSDSPLHF; CDR3nt: TGCGCCAGCAGCTTGGATCTTTTATCTGATTCACCCCTCCACTTT
d_gene: -; abundance: few; j_gene: TRBJ1-5; v_gene: TRBV5-8; CDR3aa: CASSLETGGYNQPQHF; CDR3nt: TGTGCCAGCAGCTTGGAGACAGGAGGATATAATCAGCCCCAGCATTTT
d_gene: -; abundance: many; j_gene: TRBJ1-2; v_gene: TRBV7-3; CDR3aa: CASSLRGDLGFYGYTF; CDR3nt: TGTGCCAGCAGCTTAAGGGGGGACTTGGGCTTCTATGGCTACACCTTC
d_gene: -; abundance: few; j_gene: TRBJ1-5; v_gene: TRBV3-1; CDR3aa: CASSQADQDQPQHF; CDR3nt: TGTGCCAGCAGCCAAGCGGATCAGGATCAGCCCCAGCATTTT
d_gene: TRBD2; abundance: few; j_gene: TRBJ2-1; v_gene: TRBV20-1; CDR3aa: CSATRVRSGSSYNEQFF; CDR3nt: TGCAGTGCTACGAGGGTACGGAGCGGGAGCTCCTACAATGAGCAGTTCTTC
d_gene: -; abundance: -; j_gene: TRBJ2-6; v_gene: TRBV9; CDR3aa: CASSAPGGDPSGANVLTF; CDR3nt: TGTGCCAGCAGCGCGCCCGGGGGTGACCCCTCTGGGGCCAACGTCCTGACTTTC
d_gene: -; abundance: few; j_gene: TRBJ2-3; v_gene: TRBV2; CDR3aa: CASSLASDNTQYF; CDR3nt: TGTGCCAGCAGTCTAGCTAGCGACAATACGCAGTATTTT
d_gene: TRBD2; abundance: many; j_gene: TRBJ2-2; v_gene: TRBV7-3; CDR3aa: CASSPEGAGVTGELFF; CDR3nt: TGTGCCAGCAGCCCAGAGGGCGCGGGAGTTACCGGGGAGCTGTTTTTT
d_gene: TRBD2; abundance: -; j_gene: TRBJ2-1; v_gene: TRBV10-1; CDR3aa: CASSETSLAGVKDEQFF; CDR3nt: TGCGCCAGCAGTGAGACATCCTTAGCGGGAGTTAAGGATGAGCAGTTCTTC
d_gene: -; abundance: -; j_gene: TRBJ2-5; v_gene: TRBV9; CDR3aa: CASSARTSGQETQYF; CDR3nt: TGTGCCAGCAGCGCTAGGACCAGCGGGCAAGAGACCCAGTACTTC
d_gene: -; abundance: -; j_gene: TRBJ2-5; v_gene: TRBV6-2/TRBV6-3; CDR3aa: CASTSGGKETQYF; CDR3nt: TGTGCCAGCACCTCTGGGGGAAAAGAGACCCAGTACTTC
d_gene: -; abundance: many; j_gene: TRBJ2-1; v_gene: TRBV5-1; CDR3aa: CASSQDLSSYNEQFF; CDR3nt: TGCGCCAGCAGCCAGGACCTGAGCTCCTACAATGAGCAGTTCTTC
d_gene: -; abundance: many; j_gene: TRBJ2-5; v_gene: TRBV3-1; CDR3aa: CASSPALPQETQYF; CDR3nt: TGTGCCAGCAGCCCGGCACTGCCCCAAGAGACCCAGTACTTC
d_gene: -; abundance: many; j_gene: TRBJ1-1; v_gene: TRBV30; CDR3aa: CAGSGPGGRYTEAFF; CDR3nt: TGTGCCGGAAGCGGTCCGGGGGGCCGGTACACTGAAGCTTTCTTT
d_gene: TRBD1; abundance: -; j_gene: TRBJ1-4; v_gene: TRBV27; CDR3aa: CASSSTGEANEKLFF; CDR3nt: TGTGCCAGCAGTTCGACAGGGGAAGCTAATGAAAAACTGTTTTTT
d_gene: TRBD1; abundance: many; j_gene: TRBJ2-3; v_gene: TRBV12-3/TRBV12-4; CDR3aa: CASSLNQGAADTQYF; CDR3nt: TGTGCCAGCAGTTTAAATCAGGGGGCTGCAGATACGCAGTATTTT
d_gene: -; abundance: few; j_gene: TRBJ1-2; v_gene: TRBV7-9; CDR3aa: CASSFADSNYGYTF; CDR3nt: TGTGCCAGCAGCTTCGCTGACTCTAACTATGGCTACACCTTC
d_gene: TRBD1; abundance: -; j_gene: TRBJ2-1; v_gene: TRBV6-1; CDR3aa: CASSERGQGSEQFF; CDR3nt: TGTGCCAGCAGTGAGAGGGGGCAGGGTAGTGAGCAGTTCTTC
d_gene: -; abundance: few; j_gene: TRBJ2-5; v_gene: TRBV5-1; CDR3aa: CASSPTSAQETQYF; CDR3nt: TGCGCCAGCAGCCCAACCTCGGCACAAGAGACCCAGTACTTC
d_gene: -; abundance: -; j_gene: TRBJ2-3; v_gene: TRBV4-1; CDR3aa: CASSQDPLKPGRSTDTQYF; CDR3nt: TGCGCCAGCAGCCAAGACCCCCTAAAACCGGGGCGGAGCACAGATACGCAGTATTTT
d_gene: -; abundance: many; j_gene: TRBJ2-3; v_gene: TRBV28; CDR3aa: CASSLESPQGTDTQYF; CDR3nt: TGTGCCAGCAGTTTAGAGTCACCCCAGGGCACAGATACGCAGTATTTT
d_gene: TRBD2; abundance: -; j_gene: TRBJ2-7; v_gene: TRBV10-2; CDR3aa: CASGGGAGEQYF; CDR3nt: TGCGCCAGCGGGGGAGGGGCGGGCGAGCAGTACTTC
d_gene: -; abundance: -; j_gene: TRBJ1-3; v_gene: TRBV7-8; CDR3aa: CAGSLGTRGDSGNTIYF; CDR3nt: TGTGCCGGCAGCTTAGGGACAAGGGGCGACTCTGGAAACACCATATATTTT
d_gene: TRBD2; abundance: few; j_gene: TRBJ2-7; v_gene: TRBV20-1; CDR3aa: CSASGTSGGSSYEQYF; CDR3nt: TGCAGTGCTTCCGGGACTAGCGGGGGTAGCTCCTACGAGCAGTACTTC
d_gene: -; abundance: many; j_gene: TRBJ1-1; v_gene: TRBV15; CDR3aa: CREESMNTEAFF; CDR3nt: TGTCGCGAGGAGAGCATGAACACTGAAGCTTTCTTT
d_gene: TRBD2; abundance: few; j_gene: TRBJ2-5; v_gene: TRBV20-1; CDR3aa: CSARGLAGQETQYF; CDR3nt: TGCAGTGCCCGGGGACTAGCGGGCCAAGAGACCCAGTACTTC